The 25 T cell receptor beta chains listed next were all sequenced from one sample in a study of OX40 agonist ivuxolimab in advanced cancers. Profiled with immunoSEQ multiplex PCR; TCRdb holds only in-frame clones, not every one. The sample lists around 35,000 clones, under 85% seen once, with 13% in the top ten. The material sequenced was CD4+ or CD8+ T cells sorted from blood, taken in a trial of the OX40 agonist ivuxolimab. The receptors were sampled from an adult with an advanced solid tumor such as melanoma, head and neck, liver or kidney cancer.

V usage is TRBV30 and J usage is TRBJ1-5, with D perhaps matching TRBD1 (5 bases). The CDR3 covers 13 residues. With 0 bases removed from V and 5 bases from J, the gap between germline ends came to 8 bases. Germline-derived CDR1 and CDR2 are GTSNPN and SVGIG (reference sequence). The CDR3 reads CAWSVTADQPQHF. The CDR3 nucleotides are TGTGCCTGGAGTGTGACAGCCGATCAGCCCCAGCATTTT. The complete variable domain, with remaining parts taken from reference TRBV30 and TRBJ1-5, reads SQTIHQWPATLVQPVGSPLSLECTVEGTSNPNLYWYRQAAGRGLQLLFYSVGIGQISSEVPQNLSASRPQDRQFILSSKKLLLSDSGFYLCAWSVTADQPQHFGDGTRLSIL.

This chain connects TRBV11-2 to TRBJ2-7, with 8 bases matching TRBD1. CDR1 is SGHAT and CDR2 is FQNNGV in the germline V gene. The trim removed 2 bases at V and 5 bases at J, leaving 8 bases unmatched. The CDR3 is 15 amino acids. This chain's CDR3 is CASSLRQTGADEQYF. In nucleotides, the CDR3 is TGTGCCAGCAGCTTAAGGCAGACAGGGGCGGACGAGCAGTACTTC. The full variable domain, in which reference TRBV11-2 and TRBJ2-7 provide the parts outside the CDR3, is EAGVAQSPRYKIIEKRQSVAFWCNPISGHATLYWYQQILGQGPKLLIQFQNNGVVDDSQLPKDRFSAERLKGVDSTLKIQPAKLEDSAVYLCASSLRQTGADEQYFGPGTRLTVT.

The chain couples TRBV5-8 to TRBJ1-4; 7 bases fit TRBD1. V lost 3 bases, J lost 4 bases, and 9 bases stayed unmatched. The CDR3 is 16 amino acids. Germline CDR1 SGHTS, CDR2 YDEGEE. The CDR3, as DNA: TGTGCCAGCAGCTCCTGGACAGGCAATTATAATGAAAAACTGTTTTTT. Protein sequence: CASSSWTGNYNEKLFF.

This sequence joins TRBV6-5 and TRBJ1-3; TRBD1 might be the D (5 bases). Trimming removed 5 bases from V and 4 bases from J, with 12 bases in between. The CDR3 length is 14 residues. Germline CDR1 MNHEY, CDR2 SVGAGI. Here the CDR3 reads CASSPGISGNTIYF. In nucleotides, the CDR3 is TGTGCCAGCAGTCCAGGGATTTCGGGAAACACCATATATTTT.

The rearrangement joins TRBV27 to TRBJ2-7, with 8 positions matching TRBD1. This CDR3 is built from 15 residues. V shed 5 bases, J shed 2 bases, and the junction held 8 bases outside the gene matches. The germline V gene has CDR1 MNHEY and CDR2 SMNVEV (reference sequence). In DNA, the CDR3 is TGTGCCAGCAGTATCGGACAGGGACCTACCTACGAGCAGTACTTC. This gives the protein CASSIGQGPTYEQYF.

The chain is built from TRBV9 and TRBJ2-2; 10 bases map to TRBD2. The CDR3 has 16 residues. With V trimmed by 0 bases and J by 5 bases, 4 bases remained unmatched. CDR1 and CDR2 from the germline V gene are SGDLS and YYNGEE. CDR3 coding DNA: TGTGCCAGCAGCGTAGAGCTAGCGGGAGTTACCGGGGAGCTGTTTTTT. It codes for CASSVELAGVTGELFF.

This clone has a handful of counts. The CDR3 DNA is TGTGCCAGCAGCCTAATGGGGGCCCGGGACAATGAGCAGTTCTTC. Amino acids: CASSLMGARDNEQFF. The chain is built from TRBV7-8 and TRBJ2-1, with a tentative D call TRBD1 (6 bases). V lost 5 bases and J lost 5, with 16 bases in between. The CDR3 has 15 residues. Germline CDR1 and CDR2: SGHVS and FQNEAQ.

The CDR3 nucleotides read TGCGCCAGCAGCCAAGAAAGTGGTAGCGGGAGGGCAAACATTCAGTACTTC. Translation gives CASSQESGSGRANIQYF. This chain joins TRBV4-1 and TRBJ2-4; 11 bases align to TRBD2. Germline CDR1 MGHRA, CDR2 YSYEKL. CDR3 size: 17 residues. V dropped 0 bases and J dropped 6; count of bases not matched to a gene: 7.

About this clone: Distinct nucleotide sequences in the sample also encode this CDR3. The chain links TRBV28 to TRBJ1-3; D not resolved. CDR1 and CDR2 from the germline V gene are MDHEN and SYDVKM. Trimming stripped 6 bases from V and 0 bases from J, with 9 bases between. This CDR3 has 14 amino acids. This chain's CDR3 is CASRLGGSGNTIYF. The CDR3 region has the DNA TGTGCCAGCAGATTGGGAGGCTCTGGAAACACCATATATTTT.

The V gene is TRBV28, the J gene TRBJ1-5, with a possible D match to TRBD1 (5 bases). CDR3 size: 16 residues. Trimming shortened V by 5 bases and J by 0 bases, and 14 bases separated the two germline ends. From germline, CDR1 is MDHEN and CDR2 SYDVKM. CDR3 amino acids: CASSASGLYSNQPQHF. The CDR3 DNA reads TGTGCCAGCAGTGCCTCGGGACTTTATAGCAATCAGCCCCAGCATTTT.

The sample holds a few counts of this clone. J is TRBJ2-7 and V is TRBV28; maybe TRBD2 (6 bases). This CDR3 is built from 11 residues. Germline V gene lookup returns CDR1 MDHEN and CDR2 SYDVKM. V was cut by 6 bases and J by 12 bases, with 15 bases left in between. The CDR3: CASSTRRGTYF. As DNA, the CDR3 is TGTGCCAGCAGCACACGGAGGGGCACGTACTTC.

The chain couples TRBV6-6 to TRBJ1-6; 8 positions match TRBD1. CDR3 length: 14 amino acids. Germline values: CDR1 MNHNY, CDR2 SVGAGI (reference sequence). J was trimmed by 7 bases and V by 5 bases; bases with no gene match: 4. This chain's CDR3 is CASSTGQGNSPLHF. CDR3 coding DNA: TGTGCCAGCAGTACCGGACAGGGAAATTCACCCCTCCACTTT.

CDR3 nucleotide sequence: TGCGCCAGCAGCCAATTAGCGGGAGCGGGCACCGGGGAGCTGTTTTTT. This codes for CASSQLAGAGTGELFF. This chain joins TRBV5-1 and TRBJ2-2, with TRBD2 identical over 9 bases. The germline V gene has CDR1 SGHRS and CDR2 YFSETQ. With V trimmed by 4 bases and J by 4 bases, 8 bases remained unmatched. The CDR3 consists of 16 residues.

V gene TRBV5-4 combines with J gene TRBJ2-7, with 7 bases identical to TRBD2. V was clipped by 4 bases and J by 2 bases; unmatched bases: 21. CDR1 is SGHNT and CDR2 is YYREEE in the germline V gene (reference sequence). The CDR3 consists of 19 residues. The CDR3 coding sequence is TGTGCCAGCAGCCAAGAGGTGGGAGAAGGCGGGGGTCCTCCCTACGAGCAGTACTTC. Amino acids: CASSQEVGEGGGPPYEQYF.

This clone was detected only once. This chain connects TRBV11-2 to TRBJ2-7; D call uncertain. V dropped 5 bases and J dropped 0 bases, with 5 bases sitting between them. This CDR3 contains 12 residues. CDR1 is SGHAT and CDR2 is FQNNGV in the germline V gene. The CDR3 sequence: CASSRLSYEQYF. The CDR3 region has the DNA TGTGCCAGCAGCCGGCTCTCCTACGAGCAGTACTTC.

This clone appeared a few times. V usage is TRBV6-4 and J usage is TRBJ2-1, with 15 bases aligning to TRBD2. The CDR3 loop spans 17 amino acids. The germline gives CDR1 MRHNA, CDR2 SNTAGT. V lost 6 bases and J lost 3; bases outside the gene matches: 6. CDR3 sequence reads: CASSPRTSGGDYNEQFF. The CDR3 coding sequence is TGTGCCAGCAGCCCGCGGACTAGCGGGGGGGACTACAATGAGCAGTTCTTC.

The J gene is TRBJ2-3, the V gene TRBV11-2; 8 bases are a match to TRBD2. The CDR3 has 15 residues. CDR1 is SGHAT and CDR2 is FQNNGV in the germline V gene. Losses at the gene ends were 5 bases for V and 1 base for J; bases not matched to a gene: 5. CDR3 coding DNA: TGTGCCAGCAGCCTGAGGACTAGCCGCACAGATACGCAGTATTTT. Translation: CASSLRTSRTDTQYF. The whole variable domain, remainder taken from reference TRBV11-2 and TRBJ2-3, is EAGVAQSPRYKIIEKRQSVAFWCNPISGHATLYWYQQILGQGPKLLIQFQNNGVVDDSQLPKDRFSAERLKGVDSTLKIQPAKLEDSAVYLCASSLRTSRTDTQYFGPGTRLTVL.

The V gene is TRBV19, the J gene TRBJ2-7; either TRBD1 or TRBD2 may fit D (6 bases each). Trimming cost V 5 bases and J 3 bases, with 11 bases left between them. This CDR3 region has 13 residues. Germline-derived CDR1 and CDR2 are LNHDA and SQIVND (reference sequence). CDR3 region: CASSRGLLYEQYF. CDR3 nucleotides: TGTGCCAGTAGTCGGGGGCTTCTCTACGAGCAGTACTTC.

This sequence joins TRBV6-4 and TRBJ1-4; the D gene is possibly TRBD1 (6 bases). CDR1 and CDR2 from the germline V gene are MRHNA and SNTAGT. The CDR3 loop spans 15 amino acids. V lost 11 bases and J lost 7, with 23 bases in between. CDR3 sequence: CALLEERGRGEKLFF. The CDR3, as DNA: TGTGCCCTCCTCGAAGAGCGGGGGCGAGGTGAAAAACTGTTTTTT.

The rearrangement uses TRBV7-3 and TRBJ2-2; D is undetermined. Germline loops: CDR1 SGHTA, CDR2 FQGTGA. CDR3 length: 13 residues. Trimming removed 5 bases at V and 7 bases at J, with 11 bases between. For the CDR3, the DNA is TGTGCCAGCAGCCTCGAATATAGCGGGGAGCTGTTTTTT. Its translation: CASSLEYSGELFF.

Only one count was recorded for this clone. The V and J genes are TRBV28 and TRBJ1-2; 7 positions agree with TRBD1. Germline trimming cut 3 bases from V and 5 bases from J; bases unmatched to any gene: 3. Germline CDR1 is MDHEN and CDR2 is SYDVKM. The CDR3 extends over 13 amino acids. CDR3 loop: CASSLNRGYGYTF. CDR3 DNA sequence: TGTGCCAGCAGTTTGAACAGGGGATATGGCTACACCTTC.

This clone appeared a single time. This chain connects TRBV11-2 to TRBJ2-3; either TRBD1 or TRBD2 may supply D (5 bases each). The V gene's germline CDR1 is SGHAT and CDR2 FQNNGV. V lost 5 bases, J lost 6 bases, and 9 bases lay in between. The CDR3 contains 12 residues. The chain's CDR3 is CASSTGTDTQYF. Written as DNA, the CDR3 is TGTGCCAGCAGCACCGGGACCGATACGCAGTATTTT. Filled out from reference TRBV11-2 and TRBJ2-3, the complete variable domain reads EAGVAQSPRYKIIEKRQSVAFWCNPISGHATLYWYQQILGQGPKLLIQFQNNGVVDDSQLPKDRFSAERLKGVDSTLKIQPAKLEDSAVYLCASSTGTDTQYFGPGTRLTVL.

In its sample, this clone was seen once. The J gene is TRBJ2-1, the V gene TRBV27, with D perhaps given as TRBD1 or TRBD2 (5 bases each). V gave up 10 bases and J gave up 4 bases, with 14 bases separating them. Germline-derived CDR1 and CDR2 are MNHEY and SMNVEV (reference sequence). The CDR3 contains 13 residues. The chain's CDR3 is CATSWGPYNEQFF. CDR3 nucleotide sequence: TGTGCCACCTCTTGGGGACCTTACAATGAGCAGTTCTTC.

This clone was counted between two and nine times. The V and J genes are TRBV2 and TRBJ1-5; D not certain. Germline V gives CDR1 SNHLY, CDR2 FYNNEI. V lost 3 bases and J lost 3, with 9 bases in between. The CDR3 consists of 14 residues. This chain's CDR3 is CASSEERDNQPQHF. The CDR3, as DNA: TGTGCCAGCAGTGAGGAGAGGGACAATCAGCCCCAGCATTTT.

V is TRBV7-3 and J is TRBJ2-7; D ambiguous. Germline-derived CDR1 and CDR2 are SGHTA and FQGTGA. CDR3 length equals 13 residues. Trimming stripped 5 bases from V and 3 bases from J, with 11 bases between. CDR3 coding DNA: TGTGCCAGCAGCCGCCAGGCAGGCTACGAGCAGTACTTC. Translated: CASSRQAGYEQYF.